This TCR beta chain was captured by sequencing in a study of cytomegalovirus exposure and HLA in healthy donors. Study-wide findings and caveats: Cytomegalovirus status was reportedly diagnosed by the classifier with high specificity and sensitivity. Across all donors, roughly uniform sequencing depth was an assumption of the presence/absence analyses. A later analysis linked a missense variant in DCLRE1C to the trimming of TCR beta V and J genes.

Nominally healthy donors provided the samples, though records likely missed some immune exposures. A remark on this clone: The target antigen is unknown.

The PCR employed 60 Vbeta primers together with 13 Jbeta primers. TCRdb keeps only in-frame clones here, not all; method: immunoSEQ multiplex PCR. This table has 130,000 or so clones, roughly 73% appearing once. CDR3 size: 16 residues. Germline values: CDR1 KGHSH, CDR2 LQKENI. The J segment lost 4 bases and the V segment lost 3 bases, leaving 8 bases of the junction unmatched. The chain couples TRBV18 to TRBJ2-1; TRBD2 matches 8 bases. The receptor's source is a male donor in good health and CMV-seronegative. Sequencing was carried out using PBMCs. CDR3 loop: CASSPTRGGDYNEQFF. CDR3 DNA: TGTGCCAGCTCACCCACACGGGGGGGGGATTACAATGAGCAGTTCTTC.